What follows are 5 T cell receptor beta chains derived from one specimen sequenced in a study of quantifying T cell responses using KT2 cells. Study-wide background: RNA was reverse transcribed with TCR alpha and beta constant-region primers.

Each cDNA got a UMI-containing oligo ligated at its 3' end. The first PCR ran roughly 4 cycles with an equimolar RC1.1 and RC1.2 beta primer mix. TCRdb re-called the UMI-ligation and nested PCR reads with MiXCR, one entry per CDR3 protein. The table lists just under 50,000 distinct CDR3 sequences, around 10% of them singletons. The sample consisted of PBMCs spiked with cells of the T cell clone KT2. The receptors were sampled from a human donor.

This clonotype has ten or more counts. The V call is TRBV20-1, the J call TRBJ2-3; the D gene is possibly TRBD2 (6 bases). This CDR3 spans 16 amino acids. Germline V gene lookup returns CDR1 DFQATT and CDR2 SNEGSKA (reference sequence). V lost 5 bases to trimming and J lost 0 bases, with 18 bases between them. CDR3 DNA sequence: TGCAGTGCTGTCCCACTAGCCGGGACGAGCACAGATACGCAGTATTTT. It encodes CSAVPLAGTSTDTQYF.

This clonotype was seen a handful of times. V is TRBV2 and J is TRBJ2-5; D not certain. This CDR3 contains 12 residues. The germline CDR1 and CDR2 sequences are SNHLY and FYNNEI. V was clipped by 5 bases and J by 4 bases, with 8 bases between them. CDR3 bases: TGTGCCAGCAGTTTCGCCCGAGAGACCCAGTACTTC. Translation gives CASSFARETQYF.

This clonotype has a handful of counts. The CDR3 DNA is TGTGCCAGCCGTAGAGCGCAACTGTACCAAGAGACCCAGTACTTC. This gives the protein CASRRAQLYQETQYF. The rearrangement links TRBV6-2 or TRBV6-3 to TRBJ2-5, with D unclear. The V gene's germline CDR1 is MNHEY and CDR2 SVGEGT. V was clipped by 8 bases and J by 0 bases, with 16 bases between them. The CDR3 is 15 amino acids.

The chain joins TRBV14 to TRBJ1-2; possibly TRBD1 for D (5 bases). There are 14 residues in the CDR3. Germline CDR1 and CDR2: SGHDN and FVKESK. V was trimmed by 3 bases and J by 3 bases, leaving 11 bases between them. CDR3 sequence (DNA): TGTGCCAGCAGCCAGGGACGGCTTCACTATGGCTACACCTTC. Its protein product is CASSQGRLHYGYTF.

The chain links TRBV6-2 or TRBV6-3 to TRBJ1-5, with D tentatively TRBD1 (6 bases). V gave up 2 bases and J gave up 7 bases, with 21 bases separating them. The germline gives CDR1 MNHEY, CDR2 SVGEGT. This CDR3 region has 17 residues. CDR3 DNA sequence: TGTGCCAGCAGTTACGCACTATCTACCAGGGGATACCAGCCCCAGCATTTT. This codes for CASSYALSTRGYQPQHF.